The 30 T cell receptor beta chains below were found in one sample sequenced in a study of blood T cell repertoires in COVID-19. Clones were sequenced by immunoSEQ multiplex PCR, and TCRdb holds only the in-frame ones, with some missing. The sample shows some 430,000 clones, roughly 87% of them seen only once. Input material: PBMCs or T cells enriched from blood (not recorded which). Receptors originate from a man aged 18 to 30 who had recovered from COVID-19.

The V and J genes are TRBV13 and TRBJ2-3; D is possibly TRBD2 (6 bases). The CDR3 length is 15 residues. The germline V and J ends were trimmed by 5 bases and 0 bases, with 12 bases remaining between them. Looked up from germline, CDR1 is PRHDT and CDR2 is FYEKMQ (reference sequence). CDR3: CASSTPGLSTDTQYF. Here the CDR3 DNA reads TGTGCCAGCAGCACCCCGGGACTTAGCACAGATACGCAGTATTTT.

The chain employs TRBV2 and TRBJ1-1; no reliable D call. The CDR3 is 13 amino acids. In germline, CDR1 is SNHLY, CDR2 FYNNEI. The V gene lost 8 bases and the J gene lost 1 base, with 11 bases spanning the gap. CDR3 nucleotides: TGTGCCAGCTATGTGCTCAGGAACACTGAAGCTTTCTTT. Translating gives CASYVLRNTEAFF.

The gene calls are TRBV28 and TRBJ1-5, with D possibly TRBD1 on 5 matching bases. V shed 4 bases and J shed 0 bases, with 13 bases lying between them. The CDR3 is made up of 16 amino acids. Germline V lookup: CDR1 MDHEN, CDR2 SYDVKM. CDR3 in DNA: TGTGCCAGCAGTTCTATCGACAGACTTAGCAATCAGCCCCAGCATTTT. Translation gives CASSSIDRLSNQPQHF. The full variable domain, with the rest looked up from reference TRBV28 and TRBJ1-5, is DVKVTQSSRYLVKRTGEKVFLECVQDMDHENMFWYRQDPGLGLRLIYFSYDVKMKEKGDIPEGYSVSREKKERFSLILESASTNQTSMYLCASSSIDRLSNQPQHFGDGTRLSIL.

The chain has TRBV19 and TRBJ1-1; 10 positions match TRBD1. Losses at the gene ends were 6 bases for V and 5 bases for J; bases not matched to a gene: 12. The germline V gene encodes CDR1 LNHDA and CDR2 SQIVND (reference sequence). The CDR3 contains 16 residues. CDR3 in DNA: TGTGCCAGTAGCCCCCGGTCGACAGGGGGCTTGACTGAAGCTTTCTTT. It is translated as CASSPRSTGGLTEAFF.

The rearrangement uses TRBV10-1 and TRBJ1-2; 7 positions agree with TRBD1. CDR1 WNHNN and CDR2 SYGVQD come from the germline V gene (reference sequence). This CDR3 is built from 15 residues. V lost 6 bases, J lost 5 bases, and 12 bases stayed unmatched. CDR3 sequence (DNA): TGCGCCAGCAGGAACCGGGACAGCGTTCAATATGGCTACACCTTC. Protein sequence: CASRNRDSVQYGYTF.

The rearrangement links TRBV5-8 to TRBJ2-7; 9 bases agree with TRBD1. The germline V gene has CDR1 SGHTS and CDR2 YDEGEE. Trimming took 4 bases from V and 2 from J; bases not matched to a gene: 1. The CDR3 is made up of 13 amino acids. The CDR3 loop reads CASSRDRAYEQYF. The CDR3 DNA sequence: TGTGCCAGCAGCCGGGACAGGGCCTACGAGCAGTACTTC.

The V gene is TRBV7-3, the J gene TRBJ2-3; 8 nucleotides match TRBD2. CDR1 and CDR2 from the germline V gene are SGHTA and FQGTGA. After removal of 4 bases from V and 3 bases from J, the junction contained 6 bases not matched to a gene. The CDR3 sequence is 15 residues long. The CDR3 bases are TGTGCCAGCAGCTCACTAGCGGCTGGGACAGATACGCAGTATTTT. Translation gives CASSSLAAGTDTQYF.

This rearrangement joins TRBV30 to TRBJ1-2; no clear D gene. The CDR3 is 13 residues long. The germline V gene has CDR1 GTSNPN and CDR2 SVGIG (reference sequence). Trimming removed 0 bases from V and 2 bases from J, with 7 bases in between. Here the CDR3 DNA reads TGTGCCTGGAGTGTACTAGCAAACTATGGCTACACCTTC. Amino acids: CAWSVLANYGYTF.

V usage is TRBV7-8 and J usage is TRBJ1-4, with 7 bases lining up with TRBD1. The CDR3 has 13 amino acids. Trimming cost V 7 bases and J 5 bases; bases outside gene matches: 4. The germline V gene encodes CDR1 SGHVS and CDR2 FQNEAQ. The CDR3 loop is CASTGTANEKLFF. In DNA, the CDR3 is TGTGCCAGCACCGGGACAGCGAATGAAAAACTGTTTTTT.

The chain combines TRBV4-2 with TRBJ2-7, with D uncertain. V was cut by 0 bases and J by 0 bases, with 12 bases left in between. Germline V gene data show CDR1 as LGHNA and CDR2 as YNFKEQ. The length of the CDR3 is 16 residues. The CDR3 sequence: CASSQDLFSNSYEQYF. The CDR3 DNA reads TGTGCCAGCAGCCAAGATCTTTTTTCTAACTCCTACGAGCAGTACTTC.

The V and J genes are TRBV2 and TRBJ1-1; D call uncertain. The CDR3 sequence is 10 residues long. The V gene's germline CDR1 is SNHLY and CDR2 FYNNEI. Trimming removed 8 bases from V and 8 bases from J, with 9 bases in between. Written as DNA, the CDR3 is TGTGCCAGCCTACTAATCGAAGCTTTCTTT. Translating gives CASLLIEAFF.

The chain joins TRBV3-1 (or the pseudogene TRBV3-2) to TRBJ2-2; 12 positions match TRBD2. Per the germline V gene, CDR1 is LGHDT and CDR2 is YNNKEL (reference sequence). V was pared by 1 base and J by 6 bases, with 3 bases of the junction left unmatched. The CDR3 is 16 amino acids. CDR3 sequence reads: CASSQGLAGVAGELFF. CDR3 DNA: TGTGCCAGCAGCCAAGGACTAGCGGGAGTTGCCGGGGAGCTGTTTTTT.

This rearrangement joins TRBV28 to TRBJ2-5; the D gene is possibly TRBD1 (6 bases). With 6 bases removed from V and 5 bases from J, the gap between germline ends came to 13 bases. The CDR3 extends over 13 amino acids. Germline V gene lookup returns CDR1 MDHEN and CDR2 SYDVKM. The DNA for the CDR3 is TGTGCCAGCAGGGGAACAGGGTGGGAGACCCAGTACTTC. As protein: CASRGTGWETQYF.

The CDR3, as DNA: TGTGCCAGCAGTTTCCCCTCCTTGAGCACTGAAGCTTTCTTT. Translating gives CASSFPSLSTEAFF. The chain carries TRBV28 and TRBJ1-1; D unclear. CDR3 length: 14 residues. V was pared by 3 bases and J by 4 bases, with 12 bases between. The germline V gene encodes CDR1 MDHEN and CDR2 SYDVKM.

This rearrangement joins TRBV12-3 or TRBV12-4 to TRBJ1-2, with a weak D call TRBD1 (5 bases). V gave up 3 bases and J gave up 5 bases, with 10 bases separating them. The CDR3 runs to 13 residues. The CDR3 loop is CASSLGGWYGYTF. The CDR3 DNA sequence: TGTGCCAGCAGTTTGGGGGGGTGGTATGGCTACACCTTC.

The gene calls are TRBV13 and TRBJ2-7; the D is unclear. V was pared by 4 bases and J by 6 bases, with 13 bases between. Germline CDR1 is PRHDT and CDR2 is FYEKMQ (reference sequence). The CDR3 is made up of 13 amino acids. In nucleotides, the CDR3 is TGTGCCAGCAGCTCAACCCCGACGGGCGAGCAGTACTTC. Its translation: CASSSTPTGEQYF.

The chain has TRBV6-5 and TRBJ2-2, with TRBD2 matching 11 bases. The J segment lost 6 bases and the V segment lost 7 bases, leaving 7 bases of the junction unmatched. Germline V gene data show CDR1 as MNHEY and CDR2 as SVGAGI. CDR3 length equals 15 residues. DNA of the CDR3: TGTGCCAGCACCCTACTAGCGGGAGCAGCCGGGGAGCTGTTTTTT. Its translation is CASTLLAGAAGELFF.

The V gene is TRBV7-8, the J gene TRBJ1-2; D gene unclear. Germline values: CDR1 SGHVS, CDR2 FQNEAQ. The CDR3 has 13 amino acids. Trimming left V 1 base short and J 8 bases short, with 11 bases between. CDR3 region: CASSLDKSWGYTF. The CDR3 bases are TGTGCCAGCAGCTTAGATAAGAGCTGGGGCTACACCTTC.

V is TRBV6-5 and J is TRBJ1-4; TRBD1 matches at 10 bases. The CDR3 runs to 13 residues. Looked up from germline, CDR1 is MNHEY and CDR2 is SVGAGI. V lost 10 bases, J lost 7 bases, and 6 bases stayed unmatched. The CDR3 region has the DNA TGTGCCACCGCGGGGACAGGGGCTGAAAAACTGTTTTTT. It encodes CATAGTGAEKLFF.

This clone showed up just once. V usage is TRBV10-2 and J usage is TRBJ2-1, with D perhaps TRBD1 (5 bases). V lost 8 bases, J lost 0 bases, and 14 bases lay in between. This CDR3 has 15 residues. Germline assignment: CDR1 WSHSY and CDR2 SAAADI. The CDR3 here is CASRVGLSSYNEQFF. CDR3 DNA: TGCGCCAGCCGAGTGGGGCTAAGCTCCTACAATGAGCAGTTCTTC.

This sequence joins TRBV28 and TRBJ1-1; D unresolved. Germline loops: CDR1 MDHEN, CDR2 SYDVKM. The CDR3 sequence is 14 residues long. The V gene lost 6 bases and the J gene lost 1 base, with 12 bases spanning the gap. CDR3 in amino acids: CASSLVTENTEAFF. CDR3 nucleotide sequence: TGTGCCAGCAGCTTGGTCACAGAGAACACTGAAGCTTTCTTT.

This clone was seen a single time. V gene TRBV5-4 combines with J gene TRBJ1-2, with 10 bases lining up with TRBD1. V was clipped by 0 bases and J by 6 bases; unmatched bases: 5. CDR1 is SGHNT, CDR2 YYREEE, per germline (reference sequence). This CDR3 region has 15 residues. The CDR3 protein is CASSLVGQGQNGYTF. CDR3 sequence (DNA): TGTGCCAGCAGCTTGGTGGGACAGGGGCAGAATGGCTACACCTTC.

This clone was detected a few times. This rearrangement joins TRBV3-1 (or the pseudogene TRBV3-2) to TRBJ2-1; 7 positions match TRBD2. Germline CDR1 is LGHDT and CDR2 is YNNKEL (reference sequence). After removal of 1 base from V and 11 bases from J, the junction contained 5 bases not matched to a gene. The CDR3 loop spans 13 amino acids. Written as DNA, the CDR3 is TGTGCCAGCAGCCAAGTTGCTAGCGGACAGCAGTTCTTC. Amino acid sequence: CASSQVASGQQFF.

On this clone itself: This sample includes further DNA sequences coding for the same CDR3. The chain has TRBV5-1 and TRBJ2-7; tentative D call: TRBD1 (5 bases). Trimming pared 4 bases from V and 0 bases from J, leaving 8 bases between. Germline assignment: CDR1 SGHRS and CDR2 YFSETQ. CDR3 length equals 13 residues. The CDR3 coding sequence is TGCGCCAGCAGCCCAACAGGCTCCTACGAGCAGTACTTC. Translation gives CASSPTGSYEQYF.

The chain is built from TRBV7-8 and TRBJ1-5, with 7 nucleotides matching TRBD1. This CDR3 is built from 14 residues. The germline V gene has CDR1 SGHVS and CDR2 FQNEAQ. V was pared by 1 base and J by 6 bases, with 3 bases of the junction left unmatched. The CDR3: CASSLVTGSQPQHF. The CDR3 nucleotides read TGTGCCAGCAGCTTAGTGACAGGGAGTCAGCCCCAGCATTTT. The full variable domain, in which reference TRBV7-8 and TRBJ1-5 provide the parts outside the CDR3, is GAGVSQSPRYKVAKRGQDVALRCDPISGHVSLFWYQQALGQGPEFLTYFQNEAQLDKSGLPSDRFFAERPEGSVSTLKIQRTQQEDSAVYLCASSLVTGSQPQHFGDGTRLSIL.

The chain links TRBV6-5 to TRBJ2-3; 7 bases line up with TRBD1. V shed 7 bases, J shed 3 bases, and the junction held 10 bases outside the gene matches. CDR1 MNHEY and CDR2 SVGAGI come from the germline V gene. This CDR3 contains 15 residues. CDR3 region: CASTTGDGRTDTQYF. Written as DNA, the CDR3 is TGTGCCAGCACCACAGGGGATGGTAGAACAGATACGCAGTATTTT.

This sequence joins TRBV7-6 and TRBJ1-2; D gene uncertain. The V and J ends lost 5 bases and 5 bases respectively, with 9 bases between them. Germline V lookup: CDR1 SGHVS, CDR2 FNYEAQ. The CDR3 covers 12 residues. The CDR3 region is CASSQALYGYTF. CDR3 nucleotides: TGTGCCAGCAGCCAGGCCCTTTATGGCTACACCTTC.

The chain carries TRBV6-5 and TRBJ1-4; 9 bases agree with TRBD1. Germline-derived CDR1 and CDR2 are MNHEY and SVGAGI. This CDR3 is 15 amino acids long. Trimming removed 10 bases from V and 8 bases from J; junction bases left unmatched: 14. The chain's CDR3 is CATRSGGQGGEKLFF. For the CDR3, the DNA is TGTGCCACCCGAAGTGGGGGACAGGGAGGCGAAAAACTGTTTTTT.

As for this clone: The same CDR3 is also encoded by other DNA sequences in this sample. This chain connects TRBV5-1 to TRBJ2-7; 10 bases line up with TRBD1. With V trimmed by 3 bases and J by 2 bases, 2 bases remained unmatched. The CDR3 runs to 14 residues. Germline loops: CDR1 SGHRS, CDR2 YFSETQ. CDR3 residues: CASSSGQGAYEQYF. The CDR3 bases are TGCGCCAGCAGCTCCGGACAGGGGGCCTACGAGCAGTACTTC.

Turning to this clone: In the same sample, other DNA sequences code for this CDR3. The rearrangement links TRBV11-1 to TRBJ2-1; 7 bases match TRBD1. Germline V gene data show CDR1 as SGHAT and CDR2 as FQDESV (reference sequence). Trimming cost V 1 base and J 4 bases; bases outside gene matches: 4. The CDR3 has 15 amino acids. The CDR3 reads CASSLGQGTYNEQFF. The CDR3 coding sequence is TGTGCCAGCAGCTTAGGACAGGGAACTTACAATGAGCAGTTCTTC.